These 31 T cell receptor beta chains came from one sample sequenced in a study of T-cell reconstitution after alpha-beta-depleted transplantation in children (dated by TCRdb to between 2015 and 2016). Library prep was done by PCR. The sequencer was an Illumina HiSeq 2500. TCR libraries were prepared with molecular barcoding, using unique molecular identifiers to normalize TCRbeta repertoire quantification. TCRdb handled the public reads itself, with Q25 trimming in fastp and clone calling in MiXCR, and kept productive beta chains. Identical CDR3 protein sequences are pooled into one entry, listed with their most common genes and DNA. Across this sample there are around 680,000 distinct CDR3 sequences, with approximately 15% seen only once. In total, the top ten clones hold 0.8% to 1.1% of the sample. This specimen consisted of PBMCs from the stem cell graft donor, obtained from the stem cell graft. These receptors all come from a human donor who donated a stem cell graft to a child with acute myeloid leukemia.

There are a few counts of this clonotype. The CDR3 DNA reads as TGTGCCATCAGACCAGGGCGAGGTGAAAAACTGTTTTTT. Residues: CAIRPGRGEKLFF. The chain employs TRBV10-3 and TRBJ1-4; D perhaps matches TRBD1 (5 bases). V was trimmed by 6 bases and J by 7 bases, leaving 12 bases between them. The CDR3 contains 13 residues. Germline CDR1 ENHRY, CDR2 SYGVKD.

The table lists this clonotype with many counts. V usage is TRBV20-1 and J usage is TRBJ2-4; tentatively, D is TRBD2 (5 bases). Germline V lookup: CDR1 DFQATT, CDR2 SNEGSKA (reference sequence). The CDR3 is 14 residues long. V was pared by 3 bases and J by 3 bases, with 12 bases between. The CDR3: CSASRGLDKNIQYF. For the CDR3, the DNA is TGCAGTGCTAGCAGAGGGTTGGACAAAAACATTCAGTACTTC.

This clonotype was observed many times. This chain connects TRBV6-5 to TRBJ1-1; maybe TRBD1 (6 bases). V lost 0 bases to trimming and J lost 0 bases, with 8 bases between them. The CDR3 runs 15 residues. Per germline, CDR1 MNHEY and CDR2 SVGAGI. This CDR3 is CASSYSTGLNTEAFF. CDR3 nucleotide sequence: TGTGCCAGCAGTTACTCGACAGGTTTGAACACTGAAGCTTTCTTT.

In this sample, this clonotype turned up a few times. The chain links TRBV20-1 to TRBJ2-3, with 8 bases aligning to TRBD2. V trimming: 6 bases; J trimming: 6 bases; junction bases outside the gene matches: 20. This CDR3 spans 17 amino acids. The germline CDR1 and CDR2 sequences are DFQATT and SNEGSKA (reference sequence). The CDR3, as DNA: TGCAGTGCCCCCTTACCCCGTCCGGGACTAGGGACCGATACGCAGTATTTT. Its protein product is CSAPLPRPGLGTDTQYF.

This clonotype was seen more than once but under ten times. In DNA, the CDR3 is TGCGCCAGCAGCCCCCCGGGCTCCTACAATGAGCAGTTCTTC. Its protein is CASSPPGSYNEQFF. The chain joins TRBV5-1 to TRBJ2-1; D uncertain. V lost 4 bases and J 0 bases, leaving 8 bases between the germline ends. This CDR3 is built from 14 residues. Germline V lookup: CDR1 SGHRS, CDR2 YFSETQ.

This clonotype appeared a few times. This sequence joins TRBV24-1 and TRBJ2-1, with TRBD1 matching over 9 bases. CDR1 is KGHDR and CDR2 is SFDVKD in the germline V gene. V dropped 1 base and J dropped 6; count of bases not matched to a gene: 6. The CDR3 consists of 16 residues. The CDR3 sequence: CATSDFAGQGRNEQFF. DNA of the CDR3: TGTGCCACCAGTGATTTCGCGGGACAGGGTCGCAATGAGCAGTTCTTC.

Many counts were recorded for this clonotype. The CDR3 loop is CSARTGGEEQYF. The CDR3 DNA follows: TGCAGCGCCCGGACAGGGGGAGAGGAGCAGTACTTC. The rearrangement joins TRBV29-1 to TRBJ2-7; 10 nucleotides match TRBD1. The CDR3 has 12 amino acids. V was pared by 7 bases and J by 7 bases, with 7 bases of the junction left unmatched. The germline CDR1 and CDR2 sequences are SQVTM and ANQGSEA.

This clonotype occurred once. The chain links TRBV28 to TRBJ2-1, with TRBD2 matching 9 bases. J gave up 5 bases and V 6 bases, and 8 bases lay outside the gene matches. This CDR3 comprises 15 residues. Germline values: CDR1 MDHEN, CDR2 SYDVKM. CDR3 nucleotides: TGTGCCAGCAGGTCCGGGACTAGCAAGAACAATGAGCAGTTCTTC. It specifies CASRSGTSKNNEQFF.

This clonotype was counted many times. The chain carries TRBV20-1 and TRBJ1-4, with 12 bases matching TRBD1. The CDR3 has 13 residues. Germline assignment: CDR1 DFQATT and CDR2 SNEGSKA (reference sequence). Trimming at V came to 5 bases and at J to 8 bases, leaving 3 bases not matched to a gene. CDR3 sequence reads: CSAGDRGPEKLFF. CDR3 DNA sequence: TGCAGTGCTGGGGACAGGGGGCCAGAAAAACTGTTTTTT.

This clonotype was seen repeatedly, ten times or more. This rearrangement joins TRBV29-1 to TRBJ2-1; 12 nucleotides align to TRBD2. Trimming took 6 bases from V and 0 from J; bases not matched to a gene: 9. The CDR3 sequence is 17 residues long. The germline V gene encodes CDR1 SQVTM and CDR2 ANQGSEA. The CDR3 DNA reads as TGCAGCGTAGATCGCGGACTAGCGGGGAGCTCCTACAATGAGCAGTTCTTC. Residues: CSVDRGLAGSSYNEQFF.

The rearrangement joins TRBV19 to TRBJ2-1; 7 nucleotides line up with TRBD2. Germline CDR1 is LNHDA and CDR2 is SQIVND (reference sequence). Unmatched junction bases numbered 15, after V lost 10 bases and J lost 6 bases. The CDR3 consists of 15 residues. The DNA of the CDR3 is TGTGCCACCTCTGAATGGGGGGGAGGTAGCAATGAGCAGTTCTTC. Encoded protein: CATSEWGGGSNEQFF.

The rearrangement links TRBV24-1 to TRBJ2-7; the match to TRBD2 covers 8 bases. Germline V gene sequence: CDR1 KGHDR, CDR2 SFDVKD. CDR3 length equals 15 residues. After removal of 1 base from V and 4 bases from J, the junction contained 5 bases not matched to a gene. The CDR3 DNA follows: TGTGCCACCAGTGATTTTGTAGCGGGGTCGTACGAGCAGTACTTC. The encoded protein is CATSDFVAGSYEQYF.

Of note for this clonotype: A single base separates this from a much larger clone, so it may be a read error. The chain employs TRBV7-2 and TRBJ2-5; TRBD2 agrees at 8 bases. V was clipped by 1 base and J by 0 bases; unmatched bases: 1. Germline loops: CDR1 SGHTA, CDR2 FQGNSA. The CDR3 loop spans 15 amino acids. The CDR3 is CASSLVAGNQETQYF. The DNA of the CDR3 is TGTGCCAGCAGCTTAGTAGCGGGGAACCAAGAGACCCAGTACTTC.

Comments on this clonotype: A read error may explain this, as a much larger clone is one base away. The genes are TRBV20-1 and TRBJ2-3; 8 positions agree with TRBD2. The CDR3 loop spans 14 amino acids. Looked up from germline, CDR1 is DFQATT and CDR2 is SNEGSKA (reference sequence). With V trimmed by 6 bases and J by 7 bases, 12 bases remained unmatched. CDR3 in DNA: TGCAGTGCCCACCGTAGCGGGGCGGTGAATACGCAGTATTTT. As protein: CSAHRSGAVNTQYF.

This clonotype has ten or more counts. The J gene is TRBJ2-5, the V gene TRBV11-2; TRBD1 or TRBD2 may be the D gene (6 bases each). The germline V gene has CDR1 SGHAT and CDR2 FQNNGV. V was pared by 0 bases and J by 4 bases, with 15 bases between. This CDR3 spans 16 amino acids. CDR3 residues: CASSLEGGLGGETQYF. CDR3 DNA: TGTGCCAGCAGCTTAGAGGGGGGCCTGGGGGGAGAGACCCAGTACTTC.

V usage is TRBV6-6 and J usage is TRBJ2-3; D gene unclear. CDR1 is MNHNY, CDR2 SVGAGI, per germline (reference sequence). Trimming removed 7 bases from V and 5 bases from J, with 13 bases in between. This CDR3 contains 13 residues. The chain's CDR3 is CASTLAAQDTQYF. The DNA for the CDR3 is TGTGCCAGCACCCTCGCGGCTCAAGATACGCAGTATTTT.

The chain is built from TRBV29-1 and TRBJ1-1; 11 bases line up with TRBD1. V shed 4 bases and J 5 bases; nucleotides not matched to a gene: 3. This CDR3 has 13 amino acids. Germline CDR1 reads SQVTM; CDR2 reads ANQGSEA. In nucleotides, the CDR3 is TGCAGCGTTGGGGGACAGGGGGGGACTGAAGCTTTCTTT. This gives the protein CSVGGQGGTEAFF.

The rearrangement links TRBV7-3 to TRBJ2-3; weak D call: TRBD2 (5 bases). Germline CDR1 SGHTA, CDR2 FQGTGA. V gave up 3 bases and J gave up 5 bases, with 18 bases separating them. The CDR3 extends over 16 amino acids. The CDR3 here is CASSFSSEGLRDTQYF. The DNA for the CDR3 is TGTGCCAGCAGCTTCTCAAGCGAGGGCTTGCGAGATACGCAGTATTTT.

This clonotype was seen at least ten times. This sequence joins TRBV20-1 and TRBJ1-1; possibly TRBD1 for D (6 bases). This CDR3 has 13 residues. Germline V gives CDR1 DFQATT, CDR2 SNEGSKA (reference sequence). V lost 5 bases to trimming and J lost 1 base, with 11 bases between them. CDR3 sequence: CSASRQENTEAFF. The CDR3 DNA sequence: TGCAGTGCTTCCCGACAGGAGAACACTGAAGCTTTCTTT.

This clonotype has ten or more counts. The genes are TRBV20-1 and TRBJ1-3; D unresolved. The ends were cut back, 6 bases at V and 0 bases at J, with 15 bases in the middle. This CDR3 region has 15 residues. The germline gives CDR1 DFQATT, CDR2 SNEGSKA (reference sequence). CDR3 nucleotides: TGCAGTGCCCGCCCGACCCTTCTCTCTGGAAACACCATATATTTT. Residues: CSARPTLLSGNTIYF.

A note on this clonotype: A much larger clone differs from this one at a single base, so this may be a read error. The chain employs TRBV12-3 or TRBV12-4 and TRBJ1-1; perhaps TRBD1 as D (5 bases). The CDR3 consists of 15 residues. Here the CDR3 reads CARSSSMVRGGEAFF. The CDR3 region has the DNA TGTGCCAGGAGTTCTAGCATGGTTCGGGGCGGTGAAGCTTTCTTT.

This clonotype was observed a handful of times. J is TRBJ2-7 and V is TRBV18, with no clear D. The length of the CDR3 is 13 residues. Trimming pared 0 bases from V and 4 bases from J, leaving 7 bases between. The germline V gene has CDR1 KGHSH and CDR2 LQKENI. DNA of the CDR3: TGTGCCAGCTCACCACCGGATGGTTACGAGCAGTACTTC. Amino acids: CASSPPDGYEQYF.

The table lists this clonotype with many counts. The chain is built from TRBV12-3 or TRBV12-4 and TRBJ2-1; 7 bases agree with TRBD1. The CDR3 has 14 residues. V shed 4 bases and J 3 bases; nucleotides not matched to a gene: 3. The DNA of the CDR3 is TGTGCCAGCAGTTGGCGGACAGGCTACAATGAGCAGTTCTTC. Protein: CASSWRTGYNEQFF.

This clonotype was seen many times. This chain joins TRBV7-6 and TRBJ1-1; tentative D call: TRBD1 (5 bases). V lost 7 bases to trimming and J lost 3 bases, with 15 bases between them. CDR1 is SGHVS, CDR2 FNYEAQ, per germline. This CDR3 is built from 14 residues. The CDR3 DNA sequence: TGTGCCAGCAACAAGGGGTTGGGGCACACTGAAGCTTTCTTT. Its protein is CASNKGLGHTEAFF.

The chain carries TRBV6-2 or TRBV6-3 and TRBJ1-5; D perhaps matches TRBD1 (5 bases). Germline V gene lookup returns CDR1 MNHEY and CDR2 SVGEGT. CDR3 length equals 18 residues. Trimming took off 5 bases at V and 7 bases at J, with 27 bases between the two ends. Written as DNA, the CDR3 is TGTGCCAGCAGTCCCATGGGGGGACGGAGCAACTCACGGCAGCCCCAGCATTTT. Protein: CASSPMGGRSNSRQPQHF.

J is TRBJ2-5 and V is TRBV20-1; D is ambiguous. Trimming pared 8 bases from V and 2 bases from J, leaving 12 bases between. The CDR3 contains 12 residues. In germline, CDR1 is DFQATT, CDR2 SNEGSKA (reference sequence). The CDR3 reads CSTPRPQETQYF. The CDR3 nucleotides are TGCAGTACCCCACGGCCACAAGAGACCCAGTACTTC.

This clonotype was counted ten times or more. The rearrangement links TRBV6-1 to TRBJ2-2; D call uncertain. CDR1 is MNHNS, CDR2 SASEGT, per germline. The CDR3 has 14 residues. V was cut by 6 bases and J by 3 bases, with 11 bases left in between. CDR3 protein: CASSPVADTGELFF. For the CDR3, the DNA is TGTGCCAGCAGCCCTGTGGCAGACACCGGGGAGCTGTTTTTT.

This clonotype was seen many times. CDR3 sequence reads: CSARDPGGTPTEAFF. The CDR3, as DNA: TGCAGTGCTAGAGATCCGGGGGGGACTCCCACTGAAGCTTTCTTT. V usage is TRBV20-1 and J usage is TRBJ1-1, with D possibly being TRBD1 (5 bases). Germline V gene sequence: CDR1 DFQATT, CDR2 SNEGSKA (reference sequence). V gave up 0 bases and J gave up 4 bases, with 15 bases separating them. CDR3 length: 15 amino acids.

J is TRBJ2-1 and V is TRBV25-1; 7 nucleotides align to TRBD1. The CDR3 runs to 16 residues. Germline CDR1 is MGHDK and CDR2 is SYGVNS. V lost 4 bases to trimming and J lost 3 bases; unmatched junction nucleotides: 9. This CDR3 is CASSGVQGINYNEQFF. In nucleotides, the CDR3 is TGTGCCAGCAGTGGGGTACAGGGGATTAACTACAATGAGCAGTTCTTC. Full variable domain (remainder filled in from reference TRBV25-1 and TRBJ2-1): EADIYQTPRYLVIGTGKKITLECSQTMGHDKMYWYQQDPGMELHLIHYSYGVNSTEKGDLSSESTVSRIRTEHFPLTLESARPSHTSQYLCASSGVQGINYNEQFFGPGTRLTVL.

A remark on this clonotype: One base away lies a much larger clone, so this may be a sequencing read error. The J gene is TRBJ2-7, the V gene TRBV12-3 or TRBV12-4, with D possibly being TRBD1 (6 bases). The V gene lost 5 bases and the J gene lost 9 bases, with 14 bases spanning the gap. CDR3 length equals 12 residues. The CDR3 nucleotides read TGTGCCAGCAGTCCCGTGACAGGCGTGCAGTACTTC. Its translation: CASSPVTGVQYF.

This clonotype has just a few counts. The chain combines TRBV12-3 or TRBV12-4 with TRBJ2-7, with D possibly matching TRBD1 (7 bases). Trimming pared 6 bases from V and 7 bases from J, leaving 19 bases between. The CDR3 loop spans 14 amino acids. The CDR3 sequence: CASRGGTVETEQYF. The CDR3 DNA reads as TGTGCCAGCAGGGGCGGGACAGTGGAAACTGAGCAGTACTTC.